The T cell receptor (beta chain) described here comes from a study of PD-1 blockade in classical Hodgkin lymphoma. Study details: Patients in the cohort were put on intravenous nivolumab, 3 mg/kg every 2 weeks.

Indicated time point: cycle 4 day 1 (C4D1), after less than 7 weeks of nivolumab. Every patient experienced relapse after autologous stem cell transplantation, and brentuximab vedotin exposure varied. Negative selection with magnets was how CD8+ T cells were isolated from the thawed PBMCs. The repertoire was sequenced with immunoSEQ multiplex PCR; TCRdb's copy has only in-frame clones and lacks some. The sample shows about 20,000 clones, roughly 84% of them seen only once. The CDR3 covers 17 residues. The J segment lost 7 bases and the V segment lost 2 bases, leaving 15 bases of the junction unmatched. CDR1 and CDR2 from the germline V gene are ENHRY and SYGVKD.

This specimen was CD8+ T cells from blood, taken before the fourth cycle of nivolumab. This receptor was taken from a human donor with classical Hodgkin lymphoma. The chain is built from TRBV10-3 and TRBJ1-1; TRBD1 matches 8 bases. CDR3 in DNA: TGTGCCATCAGTGAGGCCTCGGACACACCAACAGGGGGTGAAGCTTTCTTT. Amino acids: CAISEASDTPTGGEAFF.